The clone carrying this T cell receptor beta chain is a singleton in its sample. Its antigen is not identified. The method was immunoSEQ multiplex PCR; TCRdb's version includes in-frame clones alone and lacks a portion of them. The sample records 150,000 to 190,000 clones, around 94% being singletons. This sample was included in a study of OX40 agonist ivuxolimab in advanced cancers. General study results and limits: Also present in some nonresponders was a low level of normalized T-cell clonal expansion. Relative to CD4+ cells, CD8+ T cells on average had more expanded clones.

Per germline, CDR1 SGHKS and CDR2 YYEKEE (reference sequence). Trimming pared 0 bases from V and 2 bases from J, leaving 15 bases between. There are 17 residues in the CDR3. The sequencing here drew on CD4+ or CD8+ T cells sorted from blood, taken in a trial of the OX40 agonist ivuxolimab. The receptor's source is an adult with an advanced solid tumor such as melanoma, head and neck, liver or kidney cancer. The V call is TRBV5-5, the J call TRBJ1-5, with D possibly matching TRBD1 (5 bases). This CDR3 reads CASSLVVGGGGNQPQHF. The CDR3 nucleotides read TGTGCCAGCAGCTTGGTCGTCGGGGGAGGGGGCAATCAGCCCCAGCATTTT.